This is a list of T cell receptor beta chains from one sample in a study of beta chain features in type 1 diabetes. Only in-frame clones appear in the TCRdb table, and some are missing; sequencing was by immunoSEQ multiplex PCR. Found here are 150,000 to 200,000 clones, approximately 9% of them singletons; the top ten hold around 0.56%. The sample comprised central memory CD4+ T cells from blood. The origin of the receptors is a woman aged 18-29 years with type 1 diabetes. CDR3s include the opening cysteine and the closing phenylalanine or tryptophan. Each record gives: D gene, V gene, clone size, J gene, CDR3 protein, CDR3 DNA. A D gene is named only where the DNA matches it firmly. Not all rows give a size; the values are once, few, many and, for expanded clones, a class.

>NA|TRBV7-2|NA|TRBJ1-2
CASSAGVGTNAF
TGTGCCAGCAGCGCGGGGGTGGGAACTAACGCCTTC
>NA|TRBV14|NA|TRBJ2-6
CASSLVGVGANVLTF
TGTGCCAGCAGCCTTGTAGGGGTCGGGGCCAACGTCCTGACTTTC
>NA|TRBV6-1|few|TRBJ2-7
CASAGQTYEQYF
TGTGCCAGCGCGGGACAGACCTACGAGCAGTACTTC
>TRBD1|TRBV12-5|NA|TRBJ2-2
CASGEGQGNTGELFF
TGTGCTAGTGGAGAGGGACAGGGTAACACCGGGGAGCTGTTTTTT
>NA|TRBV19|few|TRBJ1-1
CASSIPQMNTEAFF
TGTGCCAGTAGTATCCCGCAGATGAACACTGAAGCTTTCTTT
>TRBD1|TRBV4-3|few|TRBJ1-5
CASSQESGTGYQPQHF
TGCGCCAGCAGCCAAGAATCCGGGACAGGTTATCAGCCCCAGCATTTT
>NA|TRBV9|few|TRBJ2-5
CASSVWETEGTQYF
TGTGCCAGCAGCGTATGGGAGACGGAGGGGACCCAGTACTTC
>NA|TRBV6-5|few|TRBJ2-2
CASSQNLHTGELFF
TGTGCCAGCAGCCAGAACCTCCACACCGGGGAGCTGTTTTTT
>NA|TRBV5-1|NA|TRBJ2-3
CASSLVSGTDTQYF
TGCGCCAGCAGCTTGGTTAGCGGCACAGATACGCAGTATTTT
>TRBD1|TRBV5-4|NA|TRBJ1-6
CASSLGTGDNSPLHF
TGTGCCAGCAGCTTGGGGACAGGAGATAATTCACCCCTCCACTTT
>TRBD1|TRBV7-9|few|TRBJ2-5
CASSPGQGTTQETQYF
TGTGCCAGCAGTCCGGGACAGGGGACCACACAAGAGACCCAGTACTTC
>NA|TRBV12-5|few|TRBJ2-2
CASGRRETRELFF
TGTGCTAGTGGCCGTAGGGAGACCCGGGAGCTGTTTTTT
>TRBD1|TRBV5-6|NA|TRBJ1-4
CASRLGAGGEKLFF
TGTGCCAGCAGGCTTGGGGCAGGGGGTGAAAAACTGTTTTTT
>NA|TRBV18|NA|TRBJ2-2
CASSPARVTGELFF
TGTGCCAGCTCACCAGCGCGGGTGACCGGGGAGCTGTTTTTT
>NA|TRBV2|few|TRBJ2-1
CASSGSGSSYNEQFF
TGTGCCAGCAGTGGGTCGGGTTCCTCCTACAATGAGCAGTTCTTC
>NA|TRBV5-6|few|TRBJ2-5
CASSLPEVLETQYF
TGTGCCAGCAGCTTGCCTGAGGTACTGGAGACCCAGTACTTC
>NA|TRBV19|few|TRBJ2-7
CASSPRDIYEQYF
TGTGCCAGTAGTCCCAGGGATATCTACGAGCAGTACTTC
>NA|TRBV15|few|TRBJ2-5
CATTMGGQETQYF
TGTGCCACCACTATGGGGGGCCAAGAGACCCAGTACTTC